Presented here are 30 T cell receptor beta chains from one specimen sequenced in a study of CD8+CD57+ T cells in acquired aplastic anemia. Patients who underwent sequencing had shown CD8+CD57+ cell expansion by flow cytometry. Template material for TCR beta VDJ and CDR3 profiling consisted of genomic DNA. MiXCR, applied by TCRdb to the reads, yields one record per CDR3 protein. The sample records fewer than 200,000 distinct CDR3 sequences, roughly half being singletons. The sequencing input was sorted CD4+, CD8+, or CD8+CD57+ T cells (not recorded which) from PBMCs. The receptors were sampled from a human donor with aplastic anemia.

For this clonotype: An end of the junction differs from the germline gene, which may be a read error. The rearrangement links TRBV3-1 to TRBJ1-2, with D maybe TRBD1 (5 bases). The germline V gene encodes CDR1 LGHDT and CDR2 YNNKEL (reference sequence). The CDR3 has 14 residues. In DNA form, the CDR3 reads TGTGCCAGCGGCCGTCAGGGCTCAAACTATTGCTACACCTTC. It encodes CASGRQGSNYCYTF.

As regards this clonotype: The germline gene is not matched at one end of the junction; a read error may be the cause. The J gene is TRBJ2-7, the V gene TRBV7-2; 7 bases line up with TRBD1. Germline CDR1 reads SGHTA; CDR2 reads FQGNSA. The CDR3 totals 14 residues. The chain's CDR3 is CASSLAPRGYEQHF. The DNA for the CDR3 is TGTGCCAGCAGCTTAGCACCCAGGGGGTACGAGCAGCACTTC.

This clonotype was seen ten or more times. The chain uses TRBV2 and TRBJ1-4; 8 nucleotides agree with TRBD1. V gave up 11 bases and J gave up 0 bases; unmatched junction bases: 2. Germline CDR1 and CDR2: SNHLY and FYNNEI. The CDR3 totals 13 residues. In nucleotides, the CDR3 is TGTGCCTCACAGGGGGCAACTAATGAAAAACTGTTTTTT. Its protein is CASQGATNEKLFF.

A few counts support this clonotype. The CDR3 spells CASSSAGGGYTDTQYF. The CDR3, as DNA: TGTGCCAGCAGCTCCGCGGGAGGGGGGTACACAGATACGCAGTATTTT. The V call is TRBV5-4, the J call TRBJ2-3, with TRBD2 matching over 9 bases. CDR1 and CDR2 from the germline V gene are SGHNT and YYREEE (reference sequence). The CDR3 consists of 16 residues. Trimming cost V 3 bases and J 2 bases; bases outside gene matches: 7. Combining the CDR3 with reference TRBV5-4 and TRBJ2-3 gives the whole variable domain ETGVTQSPTHLIKTRGQQVTLRCSSQSGHNTVSWYQQALGQGPQFIFQYYREEENGRGNFPPRFSGLQFPNYSSELNVNALELDDSALYLCASSSAGGGYTDTQYFGPGTRLTVL.

The chain joins TRBV2 to TRBJ1-6; D unresolved. Trimming stripped 5 bases from V and 8 bases from J, with 10 bases between. The CDR3 covers 13 residues. The germline gives CDR1 SNHLY, CDR2 FYNNEI. The CDR3 spells CASSPSNDSPLHF. The CDR3 DNA follows: TGTGCCAGCAGTCCATCTAACGATTCACCCCTCCACTTT.

The chain recombines TRBV2 with TRBJ2-7; possibly TRBD1 for D (5 bases). Germline V gives CDR1 SNHLY, CDR2 FYNNEI. The CDR3 is 13 amino acids. Between the trimmed V and J ends, which lost 4 bases and 5 bases, there was a span of 12 bases. CDR3 in amino acids: CASSAAGKNEQYF. As DNA, the CDR3 is TGTGCCAGCAGTGCTGCAGGGAAGAACGAGCAGTACTTC.

The V call is TRBV10-1, the J call TRBJ2-7, with D perhaps TRBD1 (5 bases). The CDR3 consists of 13 residues. Germline V CDR1 and CDR2: WNHNN, SYGVQD (reference sequence). The germline V and J ends were trimmed by 3 bases and 3 bases, with 9 bases remaining between them. The CDR3 DNA reads as TGCGCCAGCAGTGAAGGGGTCGTCTACGAGCAGTACTTC. Amino acids: CASSEGVVYEQYF.

The rearrangement links TRBV18 to TRBJ2-7; the D gene could be TRBD1 or TRBD2 (6 bases each). CDR3 size: 16 residues. Germline V gene sequence: CDR1 KGHSH, CDR2 LQKENI. V shed 3 bases and J shed 6 bases, with 21 bases lying between them. CDR3 residues: CASSPRDTGRGAEQYF. CDR3 DNA sequence: TGTGCCAGCTCACCCCGAGACACGGGTAGGGGGGCCGAGCAGTACTTC.

As to this clonotype: Since the CDR3 does not end with the conserved phenylalanine or tryptophan, this likely comes from a read error. The genes are TRBV6-2 or TRBV6-3 and TRBJ1-5; no clear D. The CDR3 runs to 14 residues. The germline CDR1 and CDR2 sequences are MNHEY and SVGEGT. This CDR3 is CTSSPDAYNQPQHL. CDR3 in DNA: TGTACCAGCAGTCCGGACGCCTACAATCAGCCCCAGCATCTT.

The chain couples TRBV7-3 to TRBJ2-5, with TRBD1 identical over 9 bases. The germline V gene has CDR1 SGHTA and CDR2 FQGTGA. V was pared by 5 bases and J by 4 bases, with 5 bases of the junction left unmatched. The CDR3 consists of 14 residues. This CDR3 is CASSRTGGVETQYF. As DNA, the CDR3 is TGTGCCAGCAGCCGTACAGGGGGCGTAGAGACCCAGTACTTC.

Points on this clonotype: Given a much more abundant clone one base away, this may be a read error. This chain uses TRBV5-5 with TRBJ2-5, with D possibly matching TRBD1 (6 bases). The germline CDR1 and CDR2 sequences are SGHKS and YYEKEE (reference sequence). V was cut by 2 bases and J by 6 bases, with 14 bases left in between. The CDR3 has 14 amino acids. The CDR3 reads CASSLNGRGQTQYF. The CDR3 DNA follows: TGTGCCAGCAGCTTAAACGGCAGGGGACAGACCCAGTACTTC.

Many counts were recorded for this clonotype. This sequence joins TRBV5-1 and TRBJ1-2, with D tentatively TRBD1 (5 bases). Looked up from germline, CDR1 is SGHRS and CDR2 is YFSETQ. The CDR3 has 16 residues. Trimming stripped 0 bases from V and 7 bases from J, with 19 bases between. This chain's CDR3 is CASSLGAESWGFGYTF. The CDR3 DNA reads as TGCGCCAGCAGCTTGGGGGCCGAATCTTGGGGCTTTGGCTACACCTTC.

The chain joins TRBV2 to TRBJ1-2; possibly TRBD1 for D (6 bases). The CDR3 has 13 amino acids. V lost 9 bases and J 1 base, leaving 12 bases between the germline ends. Looked up from germline, CDR1 is SNHLY and CDR2 is FYNNEI. CDR3 loop: CARSEDSNYGYTF. DNA of the CDR3: TGTGCCAGATCTGAGGACAGTAACTATGGCTACACCTTC.

This chain uses TRBV19 with TRBJ2-5, with D unresolved. Germline-derived CDR1 and CDR2 are LNHDA and SQIVND (reference sequence). V lost 3 bases and J 5 bases, leaving 7 bases between the germline ends. The CDR3 runs to 12 residues. CDR3 loop: CASSMGWETQYF. The CDR3 DNA sequence: TGTGCCAGTAGTATGGGTTGGGAGACCCAGTACTTC.

Comment on this clonotype: Possible read error: a much larger clone is one base away. This chain uses TRBV11-2 with TRBJ2-3; possible D gene TRBD2, 6 bases. There are 17 residues in the CDR3. Germline CDR1 and CDR2: SGHAT and FQNNGV. The V gene lost 4 bases and the J gene lost 0 bases, with 17 bases spanning the gap. In DNA form, the CDR3 reads TGTGCCAGCAGCTGGGGACTGGGGGGTTTGAGCACAGATACGCAGTATTTT. It is translated as CASSWGLGGLSTDTQYF.

V gene TRBV19 combines with J gene TRBJ1-1, with a possible D match to TRBD1 (5 bases). The germline V and J ends were trimmed by 2 bases and 1 base, with 11 bases remaining between them. This CDR3 has 15 residues. Germline V CDR1 and CDR2: LNHDA, SQIVND (reference sequence). This chain's CDR3 is CASSIRRQKNTEAFF. CDR3 DNA: TGTGCCAGTAGTATACGGCGACAGAAGAACACTGAAGCTTTCTTT.

Ten or more counts support this clonotype. The chain is built from TRBV5-1 and TRBJ2-3; 9 nucleotides line up with TRBD2. Germline loops: CDR1 SGHRS, CDR2 YFSETQ. The CDR3 is 14 amino acids. The J segment lost 4 bases and the V segment lost 5 bases, leaving 5 bases of the junction unmatched. CDR3 region: CASRKQRGADTQYF. The CDR3 DNA follows: TGCGCCAGCAGGAAACAGCGGGGGGCAGATACGCAGTATTTT.

The rearrangement uses TRBV15 and TRBJ1-2; TRBD1 matches at 9 bases. The CDR3 contains 14 residues. V was clipped by 4 bases and J by 2 bases; unmatched bases: 2. Germline loops: CDR1 LNHNV, CDR2 YYDKDF (reference sequence). CDR3 sequence: CATSIGQGNYGYTF. DNA for the CDR3: TGTGCCACCAGCATAGGACAGGGGAACTATGGCTACACCTTC. Filled out from reference TRBV15 and TRBJ1-2, the complete variable domain reads DAMVIQNPRYQVTQFGKPVTLSCSQTLNHNVMYWYQQKSSQAPKLLFHYYDKDFNNEADTPDNFQSRRPNTSFCFLDIRSPGLGDTAMYLCATSIGQGNYGYTFGSGTRLTVV.

The genes are TRBV29-1 and TRBJ1-2; 11 positions match TRBD1. Unmatched junction bases numbered 14, after V lost 6 bases and J lost 8 bases. The germline CDR1 and CDR2 sequences are SQVTM and ANQGSEA. The CDR3 length is 15 residues. Here the CDR3 reads CSVPRDRGTEDGYTF. DNA of the CDR3: TGCAGCGTCCCCCGGGACAGGGGGACGGAGGACGGCTACACCTTC.

About this clonotype: In this CDR3 the conserved last residue, phenylalanine or tryptophan, is missing, so a read error is likely. The gene calls are TRBV10-3 and TRBJ2-1; either TRBD1 or TRBD2 may fit D (5 bases each). The CDR3 contains 14 residues. Germline CDR1 reads ENHRY; CDR2 reads SYGVKD. V dropped 3 bases and J dropped 5 bases, with 11 bases sitting between them. Written as DNA, the CDR3 is TGTGCCATCAGTGATGGGCAGGGAGACAATGAGCAGTTCCTC. This translates into CAISDGQGDNEQFL.

This clonotype was seen ten or more times. The rearrangement uses TRBV19 and TRBJ1-1, with 11 bases lining up with TRBD1. Germline V gives CDR1 LNHDA, CDR2 SQIVND (reference sequence). J gave up 3 bases and V 5 bases, and 5 bases lay outside the gene matches. The CDR3 has 15 residues. The CDR3 DNA follows: TGTGCCAGTAGTTCCCGGACAGGGGGCTACACTGAAGCTTTCTTT. Amino acid sequence: CASSSRTGGYTEAFF.

This clonotype has a count of ten or more. The chain couples TRBV24-1 to TRBJ2-7; D is possibly TRBD1 (6 bases). The CDR3 is made up of 14 amino acids. CDR1 and CDR2 from the germline V gene are KGHDR and SFDVKD. V was pared by 4 bases and J by 3 bases, with 12 bases between. The CDR3 loop reads CATSEGTLDYEQYF. CDR3 in DNA: TGTGCCACCAGTGAGGGGACACTCGACTACGAGCAGTACTTC.

The chain carries TRBV4-2 and TRBJ1-1; D is unresolved. The ends were cut back, 3 bases at V and 1 base at J, with 12 bases in the middle. Per the germline V gene, CDR1 is LGHNA and CDR2 is YNFKEQ. The CDR3 sequence is 15 residues long. The CDR3 DNA reads as TGTGCCAGCAGCCAGGTGACACCCCAGAACACTGAAGCTTTCTTT. Translated, it gives CASSQVTPQNTEAFF.

The chain is built from TRBV3-1 and TRBJ1-2; possibly TRBD1 for D (6 bases). Germline V gene sequence: CDR1 LGHDT, CDR2 YNNKEL (reference sequence). This CDR3 has 14 amino acids. V shed 3 bases and J shed 2 bases, with 10 bases lying between them. CDR3: CASSQGHKNYGYTF. The CDR3, as DNA: TGTGCCAGCAGCCAGGGACATAAAAACTATGGCTACACCTTC.

This clonotype was seen a handful of times. The CDR3 does not end in the conserved phenylalanine or tryptophan, so this is likely a read error. V gene TRBV9 combines with J gene TRBJ2-7; either TRBD1 or TRBD2 may fit D (5 bases each). Trimming cost V 2 bases and J 6 bases, with 15 bases left between them. The germline V gene encodes CDR1 SGDLS and CDR2 YYNGEE. CDR3 length equals 14 residues. CDR3 region: CASSVRGVSGEQYL. In DNA form, the CDR3 reads TGTGCCAGCAGCGTGAGGGGAGTATCCGGCGAGCAGTACCTC.

This clonotype was seen ten or more times. The V and J genes are TRBV7-3 and TRBJ2-2; a possible D gene is TRBD2 (6 bases). The CDR3 has 14 amino acids. CDR1 is SGHTA and CDR2 is FQGTGA in the germline V gene. V lost 8 bases and J lost 0, with 10 bases in between. The DNA for the CDR3 is TGTGCCAGCTGCAGCGGGCCGAACACCGGGGAGCTGTTTTTT. This translates into CASCSGPNTGELFF.

This clonotype was observed many times. J is TRBJ2-5 and V is TRBV4-1; 9 bases align to TRBD2. CDR1 MGHRA and CDR2 YSYEKL come from the germline V gene. The CDR3 totals 15 residues. V lost 2 bases, J lost 3 bases, and 4 bases stayed unmatched. The CDR3 protein is CASSQRGLAKETQYF. CDR3 bases: TGCGCCAGCAGCCAACGAGGACTAGCGAAAGAGACCCAGTACTTC.

V and J are TRBV19 and TRBJ1-1; D uncertain. The V gene's germline CDR1 is LNHDA and CDR2 SQIVND (reference sequence). V lost 4 bases and J lost 5, with 14 bases in between. There are 14 residues in the CDR3. CDR3 coding DNA: TGTGCCAGTAGTACCTCTCACAGTAGGACTGAAGCTTTCTTT. It yields the protein CASSTSHSRTEAFF.

This chain uses TRBV29-1 with TRBJ2-7, with 10 positions matching TRBD1. CDR3 size: 14 residues. Per the germline V gene, CDR1 is SQVTM and CDR2 is ANQGSEA. V was pared by 7 bases and J by 4 bases, with 10 bases of the junction left unmatched. The CDR3, as DNA: TGCAGCGCCCGAAACCCGGGACAGGGGTACGAGCAGTACTTC. This gives the protein CSARNPGQGYEQYF.

The table lists this clonotype with many counts. The gene calls are TRBV5-5 and TRBJ2-7; either TRBD1 or TRBD2 may supply D (5 bases each). CDR1 is SGHKS and CDR2 is YYEKEE in the germline V gene (reference sequence). Trimming cost V 3 bases and J 4 bases, with 17 bases left between them. The length of the CDR3 is 15 residues. The CDR3 DNA is TGTGCCAGCAGCTGGGGGAACTTTGGGCCTTACGAGCAGTACTTC. Translating gives CASSWGNFGPYEQYF.